This TCR beta chain is drawn from a study of blood T cell repertoires in COVID-19. V shed 4 bases and J shed 5 bases, with 15 bases lying between them. The CDR3 length is 14 residues. Germline V gene lookup returns CDR1 SGHRS and CDR2 YFSETQ. In the study's own analysis: Using reference gene primer amplification, nucleated cell counts were estimated. Assay used: immunoSEQ multiplex PCR; TCRdb lists only in-frame clones, some missing. V and J calls and clone size come straight from that table; D and trimming were deduced from the DNA. This sample carries approximately 100,000 clones, approximately 92% of them seen once, and the ten largest clones take about 32%.

The specimen sequenced was peripheral blood. This chain joins TRBV5-1 and TRBJ1-2, with unresolved D. The sequence derives from a woman older than 75 with acute or convalescent COVID-19. CDR3 region: CASSTSSPSYGYTF. CDR3 DNA: TGCGCCAGCAGCACCAGTTCCCCCTCTTATGGCTACACCTTC.